These 27 T cell receptor beta chains originate from one sample sequenced in a study of tumor-infiltrating lymphocytes in oesophageal squamous cell carcinoma. Using its own MiXCR run on the PCR reads, TCRdb lists one record per CDR3 protein. The table records 12,000 or so distinct CDR3 sequences, around 54% of them present only once. The sequenced sample was esophageal tumor tissue. The receptors here all came from a female donor with esophageal squamous cell carcinoma.

V gene TRBV28 combines with J gene TRBJ2-7; D may correspond to TRBD1 or TRBD2 (6 bases each). With the DNA end fitting TRBJ2-5 better, the J assignment may be wrong. CDR1 and CDR2 (germline): MDHEN, SYDVKM. The CDR3 is 16 amino acids. In DNA form, the CDR3 reads TGTGCCAGCAGTTTATTTCCACAGGGACTCGGAGAGACCCAGTACTTC. Protein product: CASSLFPQGLGETQYF.

This clonotype came up a few times. V gene TRBV7-3 combines with J gene TRBJ2-1; D is ambiguous. The CDR3 length is 13 residues. V shed 6 bases and J shed 11 bases, with 17 bases lying between them. Germline V lookup: CDR1 SGHTA, CDR2 FQGTGA. The CDR3 protein is CASSSSGLPQQFF. The CDR3 DNA reads as TGTGCCAGCAGTTCCTCTGGCCTACCACAGCAGTTCTTC.

J is TRBJ2-4 and V is TRBV7-6, with D possibly matching TRBD2 (6 bases). The germline CDR1 and CDR2 sequences are SGHVS and FNYEAQ. The CDR3 is 15 amino acids. With 1 base removed from V and 5 bases from J, the gap between germline ends came to 12 bases. CDR3 nucleotide sequence: TGTGCCAGCAGCTTAGAGGCGGGATGGGAAAACATTCAGTACTTC. It yields the protein CASSLEAGWENIQYF.

This chain connects TRBV7-2 to TRBJ2-7, with 7 bases matching TRBD1. Trimming at V came to 4 bases and at J to 7 bases, leaving 7 bases not matched to a gene. The CDR3 is 13 residues long. The V gene's germline CDR1 is SGHTA and CDR2 FQGNSA. The chain's CDR3 is CASSSNRGWEQYF. The CDR3 coding sequence is TGTGCCAGCAGCTCTAACAGGGGCTGGGAGCAGTACTTC.

The chain joins TRBV28 to TRBJ2-5, with TRBD2 matching over 9 bases. TRBJ2-1 explains the end of the DNA better; the J call may be wrong. CDR1 is MDHEN and CDR2 is SYDVKM in the germline V gene. The CDR3 sequence is 15 residues long. The CDR3: CASVAGVLTYNEQFF. The CDR3 DNA reads as TGTGCCAGCGTAGCGGGAGTGCTAACCTACAATGAGCAGTTCTTC.

A few counts support this clonotype. J is TRBJ1-2 and V is TRBV20-1; a weak D match, TRBD1 (6 bases). Germline V gene sequence: CDR1 DFQATT, CDR2 SNEGSKA (reference sequence). V lost 7 bases and J lost 7, with 10 bases in between. This CDR3 comprises 10 residues. In DNA, the CDR3 is TGCAGTGGCCCAGGGGCTGGCTACACCTTC. Its protein product is CSGPGAGYTF.

The chain employs TRBV12-3 or TRBV12-4 and TRBJ2-4; 11 bases are a match to TRBD2. The J call could be wrong; TRBJ2-5 is a better fit for the DNA end. The CDR3 is 20 amino acids. The chain's CDR3 is CASTIRAGLAGIRGQETQYF. Written as DNA, the CDR3 is TGTGCCAGCACCATCCGGGCTGGACTAGCGGGTATCAGAGGACAAGAGACCCAGTACTTC.

In its sample, this clonotype was seen a few times. No conserved phenylalanine or tryptophan ends this CDR3, so it is likely a read error. The DNA is left out, because the CDR3 cannot be placed on it with certainty; the CDR3 is given as TCRdb lists it. This chain uses TRBV28 with TRBJ2-1. Germline V gene data show CDR1 as MDHEN and CDR2 as SYDVKM. With termini counted, the CDR3 has 13 amino acids. CDR3 region: CASGPNYGYTFGS.

The chain couples TRBV7-3 to TRBJ2-1, with TRBD1 identical over 9 bases. The V segment lost 4 bases and the J segment 2 bases; nucleotides outside the gene matches: 0. Germline V gives CDR1 SGHTA, CDR2 FQGTGA. CDR3 length: 14 residues. The CDR3 region is CASSWTGAYNEQFF. The CDR3 DNA sequence: TGTGCCAGCAGCTGGACAGGGGCCTACAATGAGCAGTTCTTC.

The sample holds a few counts of this clonotype. The rearrangement links TRBV12-3 or TRBV12-4 to TRBJ2-6; 7 bases are a match to TRBD1. V shed 1 base, J shed 1 base, and the junction held 7 bases outside the gene matches. The CDR3 runs to 18 residues. The CDR3 reads CASSLGGGPRSGANVLTF. As DNA, the CDR3 is TGTGCCAGCAGTTTAGGAGGGGGCCCTAGGTCTGGGGCCAACGTCCTGACTTTC.

The rearrangement links TRBV7-2 to TRBJ2-3; 12 bases are a match to TRBD2. The end of the DNA fits TRBJ2-1 better, so the J call may be wrong. The CDR3 runs to 19 residues. Germline V gene sequence: CDR1 SGHTA, CDR2 FQGNSA. This CDR3 reads CASSPWTSGINSGDNEQFF. Written as DNA, the CDR3 is TGTGCCAGCAGCCCCTGGACTAGCGGGATTAACTCTGGGGACAATGAGCAGTTCTTC.

This clonotype was found many times. The CDR3, as DNA: TGTGCCAGCAGCCCACAGGGAGGAATCAATGAGCAGTACTTC. Protein product: CASSPQGGINEQYF. The genes are TRBV12-3 or TRBV12-4 and TRBJ2-5, with D perhaps given as TRBD1 or TRBD2 (6 bases each). The germline V and J ends were trimmed by 6 bases and 11 bases, with 22 bases remaining between them. The CDR3 extends over 14 amino acids.

About this clonotype: Because it lacks the conserved phenylalanine or tryptophan at the end, this CDR3 is likely a read error. The genes are TRBV12-3 or TRBV12-4 and TRBJ2-7; D not certain. The end of the DNA aligns better with TRBJ2-1, so the J call may be wrong. This CDR3 comprises 9 residues. CDR3 sequence (DNA): TGTGCCATCAACTACGAGCAGTTCATC. It is translated as CAINYEQFI.

This clonotype was detected ten times or more. The chain is built from TRBV7-2 and TRBJ2-7; no firm D call. The J call may not be correct, given that the DNA end is closer to TRBJ2-5. The CDR3 totals 12 residues. Germline V lookup: CDR1 SGHTA, CDR2 FQGNSA. The CDR3 loop is CASSLGRETQYF. The CDR3 DNA reads TGTGCCAGCAGCTTAGGGCGGGAGACCCAGTACTTC.

The V call is TRBV12-3 or TRBV12-4, the J call TRBJ2-5, with D uncertain. The CDR3 runs 12 residues. The V gene lost 6 bases and the J gene lost 0 bases, with 5 bases spanning the gap. CDR3 in amino acids: CASRWNQETQYF. The CDR3 region has the DNA TGTGCCAGCAGGTGGAACCAAGAGACCCAGTACTTC.

This CDR3 is CASSLGLAGVYNEQFF. Here the CDR3 DNA reads TGTGCCAGCAGCTTAGGACTAGCGGGAGTGTACAATGAGCAGTTCTTC. This sequence joins TRBV11-2 and TRBJ2-1; 12 nucleotides match TRBD2. Looked up from germline, CDR1 is SGHAT and CDR2 is FQNNGV. This CDR3 contains 16 residues. V lost 1 base to trimming and J lost 4 bases; unmatched junction nucleotides: 2.

The chain carries TRBV7-6 and TRBJ2-4, with D hard to call. The DNA end lines up better with TRBJ2-5; the J call may be wrong. This CDR3 region has 14 residues. Germline-derived CDR1 and CDR2 are SGHVS and FNYEAQ. Here the CDR3 DNA reads TGTGCCAGCAGCTCCCTTTTACCAAAAGAGACCCAGTACTTC. The encoded protein is CASSSLLPKETQYF.

This clonotype has just a few counts. This sequence joins TRBV7-2 and TRBJ2-1, with D perhaps TRBD2 (6 bases). Germline loops: CDR1 SGHTA, CDR2 FQGNSA. The CDR3 has 14 amino acids. The V gene lost 5 bases and the J gene lost 8 bases, with 16 bases spanning the gap. This CDR3 is CASSLGGPSDEQFF. In DNA, the CDR3 is TGTGCCAGCAGCCTGGGGGGACCCTCCGATGAGCAGTTCTTC.

The chain has TRBV6-1 and TRBJ2-5; D is unresolved. Germline V lookup: CDR1 MNHNS, CDR2 SASEGT. This CDR3 is 13 amino acids long. V lost 4 bases and J lost 1, with 7 bases in between. The CDR3 DNA reads TGTGCCAGCAGTGGGGTATCCCAAGAGACCCAGTACTTC. Translating gives CASSGVSQETQYF.

By share of the sample, this clonotype is medium-sized. This chain uses TRBV6-1 with TRBJ1-4; 8 bases agree with TRBD1. V was pared by 2 bases and J by 4 bases, with 15 bases of the junction left unmatched. In germline, CDR1 is MNHNS, CDR2 SASEGT. CDR3 length: 19 residues. CDR3 in DNA: TGTGCCAGCAGTGAAAGGCGTGGTGGTCAGGGGGCCTATAATGAAAAACTGTTTTTT. Its protein is CASSERRGGQGAYNEKLFF.

The rearrangement joins TRBV7-2 to TRBJ2-2; TRBD1 aligns across 11 bases. Germline V lookup: CDR1 SGHTA, CDR2 FQGNSA. With V trimmed by 5 bases and J by 6 bases, 2 bases remained unmatched. The length of the CDR3 is 14 residues. The CDR3 loop reads CASSLGQGAGELFF. The CDR3 coding sequence is TGTGCCAGCAGCCTGGGACAGGGGGCCGGGGAGCTGTTTTTT.

The chain links TRBV6-6 to TRBJ2-4, with 9 bases identical to TRBD2. The DNA end lines up better with TRBJ2-7; the J call may be wrong. The CDR3 runs 15 residues. Germline loops: CDR1 MNHNY, CDR2 SVGAGI (reference sequence). CDR3 sequence reads: CASSWEVAGVYEQYF. Written as DNA, the CDR3 is TGTGCCAGCAGCTGGGAGGTAGCGGGAGTGTACGAGCAGTACTTC.

This clonotype has just a few counts. The chain combines TRBV7-9 with TRBJ2-3; D gene ambiguous. Trimming left V 3 bases short and J 6 bases short, with 10 bases between. Germline V gene data show CDR1 as SEHNR and CDR2 as FQNEAQ (reference sequence). The CDR3 length is 13 residues. CDR3 DNA sequence: TGTGCCAGCAGCTTTTATGGCCCCGATACGCAGTATTTT. Translation gives CASSFYGPDTQYF. The complete variable domain, with remaining parts taken from reference TRBV7-9 and TRBJ2-3, reads DTGVSQNPRHKITKRGQNVTFRCDPISEHNRLYWYRQTLGQGPEFLTYFQNEAQLEKSRLLSDRFSAERPKGSFSTLEIQRTEQGDSAMYLCASSFYGPDTQYFGPGTRLTVL.

About this clonotype itself: The junction does not match germline at one end; this may be a read error. The chain is built from TRBV28 and TRBJ2-3, with 9 bases fitting TRBD1. Germline CDR1 reads MDHEN; CDR2 reads SYDVKM. This CDR3 has 16 amino acids. Written as DNA, the CDR3 is TGTGCCAGCAGTTTAACCGGGACAGGGTATGGCCACGAGCAGTACTTT. This encodes CASSLTGTGYGHEQYF. The full variable domain, rest sourced from reference TRBV28 and TRBJ2-3, is DVKVTQSSRYLVKRTGEKVFLECVQDMDHENMFWYRQDPGLGLRLIYFSYDVKMKEKGDIPEGYSVSREKKERFSLILESASTNQTSMYLCASSLTGTGYGHEQYFGPGTRLTVL.

For this clonotype: This CDR3 fails to terminate in the conserved phenylalanine or tryptophan, so it likely reflects a read error. The limits of the CDR3 on the DNA are not certain, so only TCRdb's listed CDR3 is given. The chain uses TRBV7-6 and TRBJ2-3; TRBD2 was called by the table and not checked on the DNA. Germline V gene sequence: CDR1 SGHVS, CDR2 FNYEAQ. A total of 17 residues make up the CDR3, ends included. The CDR3 spells CASSRLDSPSYEQYFGP.

This clonotype was detected a few times. This chain links TRBV7-8 with TRBJ2-5, with unresolved D. Per germline, CDR1 SGHVS and CDR2 FQNEAQ. V gave up 3 bases and J gave up 3 bases, with 14 bases separating them. The CDR3 has 15 residues. CDR3 protein: CASSFGLNLEETQYF. CDR3 coding DNA: TGTGCCAGCAGCTTCGGGCTCAACCTTGAAGAGACCCAGTACTTC.

This clonotype showed up many times. The chain recombines TRBV7-2 with TRBJ2-5; 7 bases align to TRBD1. Near its end, the DNA agrees better with TRBJ2-7, so the J call may be wrong. Germline loops: CDR1 SGHTA, CDR2 FQGNSA. This CDR3 contains 14 residues. The CDR3 DNA follows: TGTGCCAGCAGCCGGGACAGAATTTCCGACGAGCAGTACTTC. It specifies CASSRDRISDEQYF.